This T cell receptor beta chain appears in the sequencing data of a study of regulatory T cells in long-lasting Graves disease. CDR3 length equals 13 residues. V lost 6 bases and J lost 2, with 11 bases in between. CDR1 is MNHNS and CDR2 is SASEGT in the germline V gene. This clonotype was seen more than once but under ten times. Antigen specificity is unknown. For TCR beta, libraries came from iRepertoire HTBI primers and Arm-PCR of CDR3 regions. One entry per CDR3 protein, called by TCRdb with MiXCR from the multiplex PCR reads. In the table there are roughly 320,000 distinct CDR3 sequences, over 15% of which are singletons. Regarding the study as a whole: Persistent disease preferred TRBV28, TRBJ1-2 and TRBJ2-5; new disease, TRBV20-1 and TRBJ2-1.

The sample's time point: newly diagnosed GD, antithyroid drugs for less than 3 months. Extracted PBMC RNA gave rise to the TCR library. These data were also filed under a second study, of T cells in Graves' hyperthyroidism and ophthalmopathy. That work adds: With a duration under 2 months, the hyperthyroidism was newly diagnosed in patients aged 18 to 65.

The receptor's source is a man between 40 and 49 years old with Graves disease. The sequenced sample was peripheral blood mononuclear cells (PBMCs), obtained at new diagnosis, from a patient treated with antithyroid drugs. V is TRBV6-1 and J is TRBJ2-7; D unclear. CDR3 amino acids: CASRNAATYEQYF. The CDR3 nucleotides read TGTGCCAGCAGAAACGCCGCTACCTACGAGCAGTACTTC.